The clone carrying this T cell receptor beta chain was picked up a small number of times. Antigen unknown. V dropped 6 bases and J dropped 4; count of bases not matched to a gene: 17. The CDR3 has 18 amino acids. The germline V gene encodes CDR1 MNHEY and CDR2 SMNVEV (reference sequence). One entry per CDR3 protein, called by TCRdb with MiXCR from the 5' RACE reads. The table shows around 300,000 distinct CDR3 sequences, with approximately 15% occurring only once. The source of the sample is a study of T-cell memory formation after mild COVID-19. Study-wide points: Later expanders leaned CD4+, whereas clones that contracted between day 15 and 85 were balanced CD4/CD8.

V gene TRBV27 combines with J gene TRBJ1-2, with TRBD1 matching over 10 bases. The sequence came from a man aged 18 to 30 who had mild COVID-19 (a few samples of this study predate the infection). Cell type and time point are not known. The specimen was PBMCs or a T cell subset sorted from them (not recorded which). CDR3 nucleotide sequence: TGTGCCAGCAGCCCAATCGGGACAGGGGATGTATTTGGCTATGGCTACACCTTC. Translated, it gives CASSPIGTGDVFGYGYTF.